The T cell receptor (beta chain) under discussion was sequenced for a study of OX40 agonist ivuxolimab in advanced cancers. Study information: Age averaged around 59 years (range about 20 to 80), and approximately 80% were male. Patients achieving partial responses numbered three: one hepatocellular carcinoma case and two cutaneous melanoma cases. The study's findings and limits: Among the nonresponders, some also had low normalized T-cell clonal expansion. The specificity for antigen of the expanded peripheral T cells was not determined.

Turning to this clone: As yet, its antigen is unknown.

Repertoires were generated with immunoSEQ multiplex PCR, while TCRdb's copy carries only in-frame clones and drops some. The data show tens of thousands of clones, about 81% seen once. The specimen comprised CD4+ or CD8+ T cells sorted from blood, sampled in a trial of the OX40 agonist ivuxolimab. The sequence was obtained from an adult with an advanced solid tumor such as melanoma, head and neck, liver or kidney cancer.

CDR3 sequence reads: CASEFTFEFYIQRAFF. DNA of the CDR3: TGTGCCAGCGAATTTACCTTTGAATTTTATATACAAAGAGCTTTCTTT. This rearrangement joins TRBV11-2 to TRBJ1-1; no firm D call. V lost 8 bases to trimming and J lost 10 bases, with 29 bases between them. Germline V CDR1 and CDR2: SGHAT, FQNNGV. CDR3 length equals 16 residues.